The entry below gives a single T cell receptor (beta chain) sequence along with its context. Its specificity is not known. The method was immunoSEQ multiplex PCR; TCRdb's version includes in-frame clones alone and lacks a portion of them. Of fewer than 150,000 clones in the sample, approximately 90% were seen once. The data stem from a study of T cell responses to AZD1222 COVID-19 vaccine. Study-wide findings and caveats: Seropositivity was recorded at baseline in only a handful of AZD1222 recipients. A mostly white British donor set with more females was recruited, and clonal diversity was possibly underestimated. Unmutated regions of variants are reportedly targeted by nearly half of spike-specific TCRs. After the peak T cell response, and only then, were repertoires sampled.

The CDR3 runs 15 residues. Germline CDR1 is SGHNT and CDR2 is YENEEA. With 5 bases clipped from V and 4 bases from J, the junction kept 10 bases outside the gene matches. The receptor comes from an adult in good health. The source material was peripheral blood, sampled on day 0 of AZD1222 vaccination. The chain combines TRBV11-3 with TRBJ1-1; 7 bases are a match to TRBD1. CDR3 sequence reads: CASSPGTAGFTEAFF. The CDR3 DNA is TGTGCCAGCAGCCCCGGGACAGCTGGGTTCACTGAAGCTTTCTTT.